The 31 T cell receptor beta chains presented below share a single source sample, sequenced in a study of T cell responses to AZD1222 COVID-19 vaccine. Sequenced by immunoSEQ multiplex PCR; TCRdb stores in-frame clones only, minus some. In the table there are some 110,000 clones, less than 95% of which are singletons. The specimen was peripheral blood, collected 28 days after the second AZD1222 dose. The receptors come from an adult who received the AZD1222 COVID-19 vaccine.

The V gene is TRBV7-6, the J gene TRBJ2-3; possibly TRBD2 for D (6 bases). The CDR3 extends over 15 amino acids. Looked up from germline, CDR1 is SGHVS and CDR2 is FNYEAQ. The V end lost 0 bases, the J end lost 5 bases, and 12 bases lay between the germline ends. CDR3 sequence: CASSLARGVEDTQYF. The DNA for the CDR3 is TGTGCCAGCAGCTTAGCTCGCGGGGTTGAAGATACGCAGTATTTT. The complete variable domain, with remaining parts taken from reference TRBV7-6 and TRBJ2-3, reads GAGVSQSPRYKVTKRGQDVALRCDPISGHVSLYWYRQALGQGPEFLTYFNYEAQQDKSGLPNDRFSAERPEGSISTLTIQRTEQRDSAMYRCASSLARGVEDTQYFGPGTRLTVL.

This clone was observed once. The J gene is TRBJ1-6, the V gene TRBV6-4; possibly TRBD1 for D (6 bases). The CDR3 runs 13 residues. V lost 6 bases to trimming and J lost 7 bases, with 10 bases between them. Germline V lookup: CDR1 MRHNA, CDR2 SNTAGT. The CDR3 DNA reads TGTGCCAGCAGAGGACAGCGAAATTCACCCCTCCACTTT. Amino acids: CASRGQRNSPLHF.

The CDR3 protein is CASSETAGSDYEQYF. The CDR3 bases are TGTGCCAGCAGTGAAACAGCGGGGTCTGATTACGAGCAGTACTTC. The V and J genes are TRBV2 and TRBJ2-7; 7 positions match TRBD2. This CDR3 region has 15 residues. Germline loops: CDR1 SNHLY, CDR2 FYNNEI. V gave up 2 bases and J gave up 4 bases; unmatched junction bases: 8.

The CDR3 protein is CASSSQSYEKLFF. The CDR3 DNA sequence: TGTGCCAGCAGCTCTCAATCGTATGAAAAACTGTTTTTT. This chain connects TRBV7-8 to TRBJ1-4, with D unresolved. Deletions cut 4 bases from V and 6 bases from J, with 9 bases between. This CDR3 has 13 amino acids. The germline CDR1 and CDR2 sequences are SGHVS and FQNEAQ.

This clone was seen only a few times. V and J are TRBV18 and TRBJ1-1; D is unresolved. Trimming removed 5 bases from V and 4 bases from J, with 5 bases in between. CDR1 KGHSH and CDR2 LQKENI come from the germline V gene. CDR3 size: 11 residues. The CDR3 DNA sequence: TGTGCCAGCTCAAAGGTCACTGAAGCTTTCTTT. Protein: CASSKVTEAFF.

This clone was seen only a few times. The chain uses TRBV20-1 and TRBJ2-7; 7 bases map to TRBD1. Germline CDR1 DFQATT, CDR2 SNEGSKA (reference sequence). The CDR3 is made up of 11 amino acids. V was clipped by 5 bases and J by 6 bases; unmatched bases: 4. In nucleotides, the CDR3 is TGCAGTGCTCAGGACAGGAGCGAGCAGTACTTC. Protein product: CSAQDRSEQYF.

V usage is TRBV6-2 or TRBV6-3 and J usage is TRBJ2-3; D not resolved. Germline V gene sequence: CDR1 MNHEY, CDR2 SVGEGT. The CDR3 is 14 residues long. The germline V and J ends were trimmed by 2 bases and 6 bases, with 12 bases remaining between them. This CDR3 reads CASSYDLRVDTQYF. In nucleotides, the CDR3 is TGTGCCAGCAGTTACGACCTGCGTGTGGATACGCAGTATTTT.

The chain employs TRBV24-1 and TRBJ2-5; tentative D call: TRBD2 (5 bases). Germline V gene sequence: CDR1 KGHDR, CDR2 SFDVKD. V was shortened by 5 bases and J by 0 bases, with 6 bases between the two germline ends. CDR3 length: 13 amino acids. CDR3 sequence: CATSGGNQETQYF. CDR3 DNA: TGTGCCACCAGTGGAGGGAACCAAGAGACCCAGTACTTC.

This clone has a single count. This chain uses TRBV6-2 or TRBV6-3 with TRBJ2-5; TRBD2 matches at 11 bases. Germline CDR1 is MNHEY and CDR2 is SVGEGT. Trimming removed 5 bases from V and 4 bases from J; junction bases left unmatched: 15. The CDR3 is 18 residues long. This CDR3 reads CASSTPGLAGGHRETQYF. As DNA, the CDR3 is TGTGCCAGCAGTACCCCGGGATTAGCGGGGGGGCATCGAGAGACCCAGTACTTC.

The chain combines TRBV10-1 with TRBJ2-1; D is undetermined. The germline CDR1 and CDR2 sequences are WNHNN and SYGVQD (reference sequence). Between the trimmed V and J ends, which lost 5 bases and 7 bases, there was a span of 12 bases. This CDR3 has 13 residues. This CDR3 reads CASSLPTANEQFF. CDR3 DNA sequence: TGCGCCAGCAGTCTGCCCACCGCTAATGAGCAGTTCTTC.

DNA of the CDR3: TGTGCCAGCAGCATAACACGACTAGTTCAAGAGACCCAGTACTTC. This encodes CASSITRLVQETQYF. The chain couples TRBV7-2 to TRBJ2-5, with D perhaps matching TRBD2 (6 bases). Trimming cost V 5 bases and J 2 bases, with 15 bases left between them. Per germline, CDR1 SGHTA and CDR2 FQGNSA. CDR3 size: 15 residues.

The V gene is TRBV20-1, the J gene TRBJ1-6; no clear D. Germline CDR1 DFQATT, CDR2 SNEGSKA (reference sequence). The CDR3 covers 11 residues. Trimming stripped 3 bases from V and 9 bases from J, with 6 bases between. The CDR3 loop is CSASPGSPLHF. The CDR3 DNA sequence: TGCAGTGCTAGTCCGGGTTCACCCCTCCACTTT.

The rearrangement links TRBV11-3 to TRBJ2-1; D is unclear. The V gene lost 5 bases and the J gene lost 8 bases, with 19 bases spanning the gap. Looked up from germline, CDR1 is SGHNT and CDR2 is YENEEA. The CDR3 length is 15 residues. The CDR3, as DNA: TGTGCCAGCAGCCCGGGTGTTCATCGGGTCGATGAGCAGTTCTTC. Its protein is CASSPGVHRVDEQFF.

The CDR3 here is CASSSGQGRTHGYTF. CDR3 sequence (DNA): TGTGCCAGCAGCTCGGGACAGGGGCGGACTCATGGCTACACCTTC. V gene TRBV14 combines with J gene TRBJ1-2; TRBD1 matches at 10 bases. V was pared by 5 bases and J by 6 bases, with 9 bases of the junction left unmatched. This CDR3 is built from 15 residues. The germline V gene has CDR1 SGHDN and CDR2 FVKESK.

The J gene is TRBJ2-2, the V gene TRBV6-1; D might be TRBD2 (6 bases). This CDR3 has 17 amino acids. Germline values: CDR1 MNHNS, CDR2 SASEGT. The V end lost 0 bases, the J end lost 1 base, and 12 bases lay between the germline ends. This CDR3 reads CASSEALRLENTGELFF. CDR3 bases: TGTGCCAGCAGTGAAGCGCTCCGACTAGAGAACACCGGGGAGCTGTTTTTT.

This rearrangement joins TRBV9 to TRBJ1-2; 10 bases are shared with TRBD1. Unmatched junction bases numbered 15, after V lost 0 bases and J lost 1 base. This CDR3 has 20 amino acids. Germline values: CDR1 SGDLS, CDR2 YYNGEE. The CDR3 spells CASSVVVGGTGDYGNYGYTF. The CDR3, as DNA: TGTGCCAGCAGCGTAGTTGTTGGGGGGACAGGGGATTACGGTAACTATGGCTACACCTTC.

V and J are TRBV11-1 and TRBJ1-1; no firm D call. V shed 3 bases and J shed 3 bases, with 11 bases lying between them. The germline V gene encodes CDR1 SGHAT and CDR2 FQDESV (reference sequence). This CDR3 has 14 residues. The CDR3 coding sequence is TGTGCCAGCAGCTTCGGGCCACCGGACACTGAAGCTTTCTTT. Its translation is CASSFGPPDTEAFF.

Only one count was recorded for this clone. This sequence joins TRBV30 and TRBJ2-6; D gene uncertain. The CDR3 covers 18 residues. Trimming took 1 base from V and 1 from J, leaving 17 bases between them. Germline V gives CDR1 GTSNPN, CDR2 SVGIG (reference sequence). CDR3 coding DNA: TGTGCCTGGAGTGATCCCCAACAAACCGGGTCTGGGGCCAACGTCCTGACTTTC. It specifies CAWSDPQQTGSGANVLTF.

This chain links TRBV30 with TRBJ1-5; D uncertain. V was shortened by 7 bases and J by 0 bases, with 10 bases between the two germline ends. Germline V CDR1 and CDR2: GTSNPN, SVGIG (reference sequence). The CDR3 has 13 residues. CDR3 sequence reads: CAYGAGSNQPQHF. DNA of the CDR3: TGTGCCTACGGAGCCGGTAGCAATCAGCCCCAGCATTTT.

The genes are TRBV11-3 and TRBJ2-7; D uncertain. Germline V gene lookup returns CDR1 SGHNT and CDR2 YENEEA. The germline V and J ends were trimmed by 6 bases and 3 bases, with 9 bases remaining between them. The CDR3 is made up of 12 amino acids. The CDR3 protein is CASSGWGYEQYF. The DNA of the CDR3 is TGTGCCAGCAGTGGGTGGGGCTACGAGCAGTACTTC. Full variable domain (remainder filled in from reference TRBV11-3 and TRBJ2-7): EAGVVQSPRYKIIEKKQPVAFWCNPISGHNTLYWYLQNLGQGPELLIRYENEEAVDDSQLPKDRFSAERLKGVDSTLKIQPAELGDSAVYLCASSGWGYEQYFGPGTRLTVT.

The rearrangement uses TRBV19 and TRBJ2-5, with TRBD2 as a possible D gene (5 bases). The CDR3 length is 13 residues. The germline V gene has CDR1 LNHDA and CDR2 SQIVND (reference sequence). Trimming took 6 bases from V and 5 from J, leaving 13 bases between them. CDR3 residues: CASSRSGVETQYF. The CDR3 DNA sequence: TGTGCCAGTAGCCGGTCCGGGGTGGAGACCCAGTACTTC.

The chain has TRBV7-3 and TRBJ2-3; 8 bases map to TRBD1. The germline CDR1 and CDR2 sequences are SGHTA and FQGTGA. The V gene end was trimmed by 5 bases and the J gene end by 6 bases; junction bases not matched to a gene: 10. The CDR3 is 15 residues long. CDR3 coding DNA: TGTGCCAGCAGCCCAACGACAGGGGCGGGTGATACGCAGTATTTT. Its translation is CASSPTTGAGDTQYF. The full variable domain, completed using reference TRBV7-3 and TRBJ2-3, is GAGVSQTPSNKVTEKGKYVELRCDPISGHTALYWYRQSLGQGPEFLIYFQGTGAADDSGLPNDRFFAVRPEGSVSTLKIQRTERGDSAVYLCASSPTTGAGDTQYFGPGTRLTVL.

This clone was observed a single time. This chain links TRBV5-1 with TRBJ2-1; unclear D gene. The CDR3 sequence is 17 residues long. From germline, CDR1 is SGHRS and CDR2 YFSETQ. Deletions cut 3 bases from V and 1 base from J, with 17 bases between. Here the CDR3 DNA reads TGCGCCAGCAGCTCCCCCCATGGGCAAACTTCCTACAATGAGCAGTTCTTC. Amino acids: CASSSPHGQTSYNEQFF.

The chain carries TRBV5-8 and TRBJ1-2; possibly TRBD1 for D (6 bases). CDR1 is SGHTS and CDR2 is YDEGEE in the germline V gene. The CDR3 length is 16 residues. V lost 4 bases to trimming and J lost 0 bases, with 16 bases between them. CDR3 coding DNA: TGTGCCAGCAGCCCAGCAAACAGGGTAGCTAACTATGGCTACACCTTC. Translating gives CASSPANRVANYGYTF.

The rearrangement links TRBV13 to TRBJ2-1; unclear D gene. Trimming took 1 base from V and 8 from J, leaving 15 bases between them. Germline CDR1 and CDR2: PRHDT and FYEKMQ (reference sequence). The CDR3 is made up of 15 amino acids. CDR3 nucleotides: TGTGCCAGCAGCTTAGTTCAATTCGACTCCCATGAGCAGTTCTTC. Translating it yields CASSLVQFDSHEQFF.

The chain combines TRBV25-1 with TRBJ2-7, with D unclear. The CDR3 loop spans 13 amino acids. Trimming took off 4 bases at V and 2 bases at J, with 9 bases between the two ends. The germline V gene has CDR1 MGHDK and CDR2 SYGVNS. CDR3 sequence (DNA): TGTGCCAGCAGTGGCAGGTCTGCCTACGAGCAGTACTTC. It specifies CASSGRSAYEQYF.

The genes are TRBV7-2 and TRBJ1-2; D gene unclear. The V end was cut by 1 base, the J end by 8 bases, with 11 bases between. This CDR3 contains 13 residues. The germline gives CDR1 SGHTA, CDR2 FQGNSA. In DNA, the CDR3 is TGTGCCAGCAGCTTAGTGCGGGCCCGGGGCTACACCTTC. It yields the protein CASSLVRARGYTF.

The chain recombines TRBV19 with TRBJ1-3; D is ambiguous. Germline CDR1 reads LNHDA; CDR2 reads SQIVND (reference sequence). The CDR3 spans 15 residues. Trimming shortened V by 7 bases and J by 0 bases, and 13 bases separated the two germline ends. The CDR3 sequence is CASTQDGNSGNTIYF. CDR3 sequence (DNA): TGTGCCAGTACTCAAGACGGAAACTCTGGAAACACCATATATTTT.

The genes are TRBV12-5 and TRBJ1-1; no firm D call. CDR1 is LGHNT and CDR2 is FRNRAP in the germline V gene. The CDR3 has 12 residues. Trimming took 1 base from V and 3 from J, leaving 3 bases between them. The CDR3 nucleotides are TGTGCTAGTGGTTTGGAGGACACTGAAGCTTTCTTT. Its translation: CASGLEDTEAFF.

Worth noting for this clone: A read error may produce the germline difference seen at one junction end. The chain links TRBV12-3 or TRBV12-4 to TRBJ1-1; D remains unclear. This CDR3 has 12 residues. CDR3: CATSPSHTEAFF. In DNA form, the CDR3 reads TGTGCCACCAGTCCCTCCCACACTGAAGCTTTCTTT.

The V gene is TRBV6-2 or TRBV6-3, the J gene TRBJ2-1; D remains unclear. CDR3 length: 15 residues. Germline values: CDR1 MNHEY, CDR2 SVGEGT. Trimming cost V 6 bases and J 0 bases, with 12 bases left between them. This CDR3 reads CASSRSAYSYNEQFF. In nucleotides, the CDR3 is TGTGCCAGCAGCCGCTCAGCTTACTCCTACAATGAGCAGTTCTTC.